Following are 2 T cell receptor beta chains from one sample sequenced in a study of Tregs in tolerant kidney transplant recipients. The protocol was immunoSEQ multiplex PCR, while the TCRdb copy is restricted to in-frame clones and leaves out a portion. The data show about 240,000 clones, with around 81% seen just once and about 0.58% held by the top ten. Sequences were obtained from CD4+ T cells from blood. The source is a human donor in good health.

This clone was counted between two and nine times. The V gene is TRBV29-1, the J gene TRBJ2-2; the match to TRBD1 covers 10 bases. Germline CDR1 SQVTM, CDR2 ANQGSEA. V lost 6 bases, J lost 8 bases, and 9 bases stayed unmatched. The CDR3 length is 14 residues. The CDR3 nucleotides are TGCAGCGTCCAGGGACAGGGGCCTCGGGGGGAGCTGTTTTTT. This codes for CSVQGQGPRGELFF.

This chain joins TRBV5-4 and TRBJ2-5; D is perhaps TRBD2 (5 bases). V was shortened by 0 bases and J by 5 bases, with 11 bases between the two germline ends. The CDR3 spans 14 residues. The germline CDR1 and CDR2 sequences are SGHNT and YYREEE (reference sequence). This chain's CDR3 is CASSLVSSLETQYF. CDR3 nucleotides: TGTGCCAGCAGCTTGGTTTCTAGCTTGGAGACCCAGTACTTC. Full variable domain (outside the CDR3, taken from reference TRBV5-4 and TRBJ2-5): ETGVTQSPTHLIKTRGQQVTLRCSSQSGHNTVSWYQQALGQGPQFIFQYYREEENGRGNFPPRFSGLQFPNYSSELNVNALELDDSALYLCASSLVSSLETQYFGPGTRLLVL.